A single sample is the source of the 23 T cell receptor beta chains below, sequenced in a study of blood T cell repertoires in COVID-19. Repertoires were generated with immunoSEQ multiplex PCR, while TCRdb's copy carries only in-frame clones and drops some. In the table there are roughly 130,000 clones, around 80% of which are singletons. The sequenced sample consisted of peripheral blood. The receptors stem from an older woman with acute or convalescent COVID-19.

The CDR3 region is CASSVQGNEAFF. DNA for the CDR3: TGCGCCAGCAGCGTTCAGGGTAATGAAGCTTTCTTT. The V and J genes are TRBV5-1 and TRBJ1-1; possibly TRBD1 for D (5 bases). Germline loops: CDR1 SGHRS, CDR2 YFSETQ. This CDR3 is built from 12 residues. Trimming removed 4 bases from V and 7 bases from J, with 11 bases in between.

This clone has only a few counts. As DNA, the CDR3 is TGTGCCAGCAGTCCAGACACCTTTCGGGGCACTGAAGCTTTCTTT. This gives the protein CASSPDTFRGTEAFF. The chain links TRBV27 to TRBJ1-1; D ambiguous. V shed 5 bases and J shed 4 bases, with 17 bases lying between them. Looked up from germline, CDR1 is MNHEY and CDR2 is SMNVEV (reference sequence). The CDR3 is made up of 15 amino acids.

This clone was recorded once. The J gene is TRBJ2-5, the V gene TRBV6-1; 8 bases map to TRBD2. This CDR3 is 17 amino acids long. Germline CDR1 and CDR2: MNHNS and SASEGT. After removal of 4 bases from V and 6 bases from J, the junction contained 16 bases not matched to a gene. CDR3 sequence (DNA): TGTGCCAGCAGTGCCGCTTCTGCGGGGGGAGGTGGAAAGACCCAGTACTTC. It codes for CASSAASAGGGGKTQYF.

The V gene is TRBV18, the J gene TRBJ1-1; 9 bases are shared with TRBD1. V shed 1 base, J shed 5 bases, and the junction held 5 bases outside the gene matches. The CDR3 contains 15 residues. Germline CDR1 reads KGHSH; CDR2 reads LQKENI. CDR3 in amino acids: CASSPRDRGWTEAFF. The CDR3 DNA follows: TGTGCCAGCTCACCACGTGACAGGGGGTGGACTGAAGCTTTCTTT.

This clone was recorded only once. The genes are TRBV19 and TRBJ2-5; 7 bases agree with TRBD2. CDR3 length: 12 amino acids. The germline CDR1 and CDR2 sequences are LNHDA and SQIVND (reference sequence). V lost 3 bases, J lost 5 bases, and 0 bases stayed unmatched. The CDR3 sequence is CASSMGGETQYF. CDR3 sequence (DNA): TGTGCCAGTAGTATGGGGGGGGAGACCCAGTACTTC. The full variable domain, its missing parts supplied by reference TRBV19 and TRBJ2-5, is DGGITQSPKYLFRKEGQNVTLSCEQNLNHDAMYWYRQDPGQGLRLIYYSQIVNDFQKGDIAEGYSVSREKKESFPLTVTSAQKNPTAFYLCASSMGGETQYFGPGTRLLVL.

The chain employs TRBV21-1 and TRBJ1-4; the table's D call TRBD1 went unverified against the DNA. TRBV21-1 is a known pseudogene. The CDR3 spans 16 residues. CDR3 in amino acids: CASSKRMGTDNEKLFF. DNA for the CDR3: TGTGCCAGCAGCAAGAGGATGGGGACAGATAATGAAAAACTGTTTTTT.

The V gene is TRBV19, the J gene TRBJ1-4; TRBD1 might be the D (6 bases). Trimming shortened V by 5 bases and J by 15 bases, and 13 bases separated the two germline ends. This CDR3 is built from 11 residues. Germline CDR1 and CDR2: LNHDA and SQIVND (reference sequence). The CDR3 region is CASSVRTEVFF. The CDR3 nucleotides read TGTGCCAGTAGTGTCCGGACAGAAGTGTTTTTT.

This chain joins TRBV5-4 and TRBJ2-3; the match to TRBD2 covers 10 bases. With 6 bases clipped from V and 2 bases from J, the junction kept 6 bases outside the gene matches. Germline V gene data show CDR1 as SGHNT and CDR2 as YYREEE (reference sequence). CDR3 size: 15 residues. The CDR3 is CASKPSGGATDTQYF. In DNA form, the CDR3 reads TGTGCCAGCAAACCAAGCGGGGGGGCCACAGATACGCAGTATTTT.

This clone was picked up a small number of times. The V and J genes are TRBV30 and TRBJ1-6; possible D gene TRBD1, 6 bases. The CDR3 runs to 14 residues. Germline V gives CDR1 GTSNPN, CDR2 SVGIG (reference sequence). Trimming removed 2 bases at V and 7 bases at J, with 12 bases between. Here the CDR3 DNA reads TGTGCCTGGAGTATACAGGGAGCCAATTCACCCCTCCACTTT. Translating it yields CAWSIQGANSPLHF.

The chain couples TRBV5-1 to TRBJ1-2, with TRBD1 as a possible D gene (5 bases). CDR3 length equals 20 residues. From germline, CDR1 is SGHRS and CDR2 YFSETQ. Trimming left V 0 bases short and J 0 bases short, with 24 bases between. The CDR3 loop is CASSLAPTTALYYTNYGYTF. The CDR3 nucleotides are TGCGCCAGCAGCTTGGCCCCCACGACAGCTCTTTACTATACTAACTATGGCTACACCTTC.

This clone was detected only a few times. This chain connects TRBV9 to TRBJ2-3; the match to TRBD1 covers 7 bases. The CDR3 sequence is 14 residues long. The ends lost 5 bases at V and 7 bases at J; junction bases unmatched: 10. Germline V CDR1 and CDR2: SGDLS, YYNGEE. CDR3 nucleotides: TGTGCCAGCAGTAAGACTATAGGGGGCCATACGCAGTATTTT. Its translation is CASSKTIGGHTQYF.

The CDR3 spells CASSLQGEKLFF. CDR3 bases: TGTGCCAGCAGTTTACAGGGTGAAAAACTGTTTTTT. The V gene is TRBV7-9, the J gene TRBJ1-4; D is perhaps TRBD1 (6 bases). The CDR3 is made up of 12 amino acids. CDR1 and CDR2 (germline): SEHNR, FQNEAQ (reference sequence). The germline V and J ends were trimmed by 6 bases and 7 bases, with 9 bases remaining between them.

This clone was found a few times. The chain uses TRBV5-1 and TRBJ1-1; D is possibly TRBD1 (6 bases). The CDR3 spans 14 residues. The germline V gene has CDR1 SGHRS and CDR2 YFSETQ. With 7 bases removed from V and 1 base from J, the gap between germline ends came to 14 bases. CDR3 nucleotide sequence: TGCGCCAGCCGTTTAGGGGACACGAACACTGAAGCTTTCTTT. This encodes CASRLGDTNTEAFF.

V usage is TRBV19 and J usage is TRBJ1-5, with a tentative D call TRBD1 (6 bases). V lost 8 bases, J lost 1 base, and 6 bases lay in between. This CDR3 region has 12 residues. CDR1 and CDR2 from the germline V gene are LNHDA and SQIVND (reference sequence). The CDR3 nucleotides are TGTGCCAGTGGGGGCAGCAATCAGCCCCAGCATTTT. Protein: CASGGSNQPQHF.

This clone has a single count. The chain links TRBV5-1 to TRBJ2-4, with 7 positions matching TRBD2. CDR3 length: 15 residues. V lost 0 bases, J lost 8 bases, and 8 bases stayed unmatched. Germline loops: CDR1 SGHRS, CDR2 YFSETQ. CDR3 protein: CASSLDIGGRDIQYF. Written as DNA, the CDR3 is TGCGCCAGCAGCTTGGATATAGGAGGGAGGGACATTCAGTACTTC.

The chain combines TRBV7-9 with TRBJ1-1, with D possibly TRBD1 on 5 matching bases. The CDR3 extends over 13 amino acids. Germline V gene data show CDR1 as SEHNR and CDR2 as FQNEAQ (reference sequence). Trimming took off 3 bases at V and 5 bases at J, with 10 bases between the two ends. This CDR3 is CASSLRQGTEAFF. The CDR3 nucleotides read TGTGCCAGCAGCTTGCGTCAGGGTACTGAAGCTTTCTTT.

About this clone: Distinct nucleotide sequences in the sample also encode this CDR3. This sequence joins TRBV14 and TRBJ1-2; tentative D call: TRBD1 (6 bases). This CDR3 contains 15 residues. V lost 1 base, J lost 2 bases, and 11 bases lay in between. Germline V lookup: CDR1 SGHDN, CDR2 FVKESK. The CDR3 sequence is CASSQVQGWNYGYTF. In nucleotides, the CDR3 is TGTGCCAGCAGCCAAGTCCAGGGGTGGAACTATGGCTACACCTTC.

This chain links TRBV19 with TRBJ1-5; possible D gene TRBD1, 5 bases. Germline values: CDR1 LNHDA, CDR2 SQIVND (reference sequence). V dropped 8 bases and J dropped 0 bases, with 14 bases sitting between them. The CDR3 totals 15 residues. The CDR3 protein is CASRPTGGSNQPQHF. The CDR3 DNA is TGTGCCAGTCGACCGACCGGGGGTAGCAATCAGCCCCAGCATTTT.

V and J are TRBV7-9 and TRBJ1-2, with a tentative D call TRBD1 (6 bases). The V end was cut by 6 bases, the J end by 0 bases, with 20 bases between. Germline V gene data show CDR1 as SEHNR and CDR2 as FQNEAQ (reference sequence). The CDR3 totals 17 residues. This chain's CDR3 is CASSLSGAAPSNYGYTF. CDR3 DNA: TGTGCCAGCAGTTTATCAGGGGCCGCTCCCTCTAACTATGGCTACACCTTC.

The chain recombines TRBV5-5 with TRBJ2-7; tentatively, D is TRBD1 (5 bases). Germline assignment: CDR1 SGHKS and CDR2 YYEKEE (reference sequence). Trimming took 1 base from V and 2 from J, leaving 7 bases between them. This CDR3 comprises 13 residues. CDR3 protein: CASSLQGPYEQYF. The CDR3 DNA follows: TGTGCCAGCAGCTTGCAGGGCCCCTACGAGCAGTACTTC.

This rearrangement joins TRBV7-6 to TRBJ2-1; D is ambiguous. Trimming shortened V by 5 bases and J by 7 bases, and 21 bases separated the two germline ends. In germline, CDR1 is SGHVS, CDR2 FNYEAQ. The CDR3 is 16 residues long. The CDR3 DNA reads as TGTGCCAGCAGCCCGATGACTTGGGTGCTAGTTAATGAGCAGTTCTTC. The encoded protein is CASSPMTWVLVNEQFF.

This sequence joins TRBV7-8 and TRBJ2-5; 7 positions match TRBD1. This CDR3 spans 13 amino acids. Trimming cost V 4 bases and J 2 bases; bases outside gene matches: 1. CDR1 is SGHVS, CDR2 FQNEAQ, per germline. The CDR3: CASSSGGQETQYF. The CDR3 DNA reads as TGTGCCAGCAGCTCAGGGGGACAAGAGACCCAGTACTTC.

In this sample, this clone turned up once. The CDR3 bases are TGTGCCAGCAGCCAAGGGAGGGCGACCGGGGAGCTGTTTTTT. The encoded protein is CASSQGRATGELFF. The chain uses TRBV4-2 and TRBJ2-2; the D gene is possibly TRBD2 (6 bases). The germline V gene encodes CDR1 LGHNA and CDR2 YNFKEQ. The CDR3 is 14 residues long. V was cut by 1 base and J by 5 bases, with 8 bases left in between.